The clone carrying this TCR beta chain has a handful of counts. This sample is part of a study of blood T cell repertoires in COVID-19. Study overall: COVID-19 samples from acute and convalescent phases originated in the United States, Italy and Spain. PBMCs, B-cell-depleted T cells, or T cells provided the cDNA or gDNA that made up the material.

The germline V gene has CDR1 SNHLY and CDR2 FYNNEI. The CDR3 is 19 residues long. Trimming stripped 7 bases from V and 2 bases from J, with 27 bases between. Per the study methods: Cell counts per sample came from amplifying reference gene primers. Assay used: immunoSEQ multiplex PCR; TCRdb lists only in-frame clones, some missing. V, J and clone size were drawn from that table, and D and trimming were deduced from the DNA. The sample contains about 100,000 clones, approximately 88% of which appear only once. The J gene is TRBJ1-5, the V gene TRBV2; a weak D match, TRBD1 (6 bases). Sequences were obtained from peripheral blood. The clonotype was recovered from a human donor in a cohort sampled during active COVID-19. The CDR3 region has the DNA TGTGCCAGCACCTCCGGGGCGGGGGGCCGGGGCTACGGCAATCAGCCCCAGCATTTT. Encoded protein: CASTSGAGGRGYGNQPQHF.